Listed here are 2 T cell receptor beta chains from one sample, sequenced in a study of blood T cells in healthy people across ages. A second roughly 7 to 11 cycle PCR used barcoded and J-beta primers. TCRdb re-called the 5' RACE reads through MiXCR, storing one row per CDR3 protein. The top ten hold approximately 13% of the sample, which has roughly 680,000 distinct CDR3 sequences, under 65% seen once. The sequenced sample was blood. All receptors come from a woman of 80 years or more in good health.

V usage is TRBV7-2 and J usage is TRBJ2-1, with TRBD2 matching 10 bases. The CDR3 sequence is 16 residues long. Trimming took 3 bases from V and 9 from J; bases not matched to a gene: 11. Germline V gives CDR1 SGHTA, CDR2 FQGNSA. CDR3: CASSLAGSSGGLEQFF. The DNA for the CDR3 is TGTGCCAGCAGCTTGGCTGGGAGTAGCGGGGGGCTTGAGCAGTTCTTC.

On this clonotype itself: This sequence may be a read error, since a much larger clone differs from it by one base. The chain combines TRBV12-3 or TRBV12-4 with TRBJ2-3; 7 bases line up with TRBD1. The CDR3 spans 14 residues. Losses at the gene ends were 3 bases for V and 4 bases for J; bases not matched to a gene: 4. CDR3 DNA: TGTGCCAGCAGTTTCAGGGGGACCGCAGATACGCAGTATTTT. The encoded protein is CASSFRGTADTQYF.